This entry concerns a single T cell receptor (beta chain). The antigen is not known. These data come from a study of shared clonotypes between healthy human individuals. Turning to the study itself: Every donor yielded three CD4 naive, three CD4 memory, two CD8 naive and one CD8 memory plate.

Profiling relied on immunoSEQ multiplex PCR, and the TCRdb table lists in-frame clones only, not all of them. Of about 1.5 million clones in the sample, about 96% are singletons; the top ten hold approximately 1.1%. V was shortened by 0 bases and J by 6 bases, with 10 bases between the two germline ends. CDR1 is SGDLS and CDR2 is YYNGEE in the germline V gene. The CDR3 covers 13 residues. Splitting of CD4+ cells produced CD45RA+ naive and CD45RA-negative memory subsets. General study results and limits: In contrast to clonotypes shared by all four donors, non-shared clonotypes had lower generation probabilities. In having few donors, the study represented limited genetic and exposure-history diversity.

The origin of this receptor is a man aged 25 to 40 in good health. The chain combines TRBV9 with TRBJ2-7; TRBD2 is a possible D gene (6 bases). The sequenced material came from naive CD4+ T cells sorted from blood. Subset of the sample: CD45RA+ positively selected. This CDR3 reads CASSVEAGTEQYF. CDR3 DNA: TGTGCCAGCAGCGTAGAAGCGGGCACCGAGCAGTACTTC.